Listed below are T cell receptor beta chains from one sample, sequenced in a study of regulatory T cells in long-lasting Graves disease. TCRdb reprocessed the multiplex PCR reads with MiXCR, giving one entry per CDR3 protein. The profile shows 300,000 to 350,000 distinct CDR3 sequences, about 19% of them singletons. Sequenced material: peripheral blood mononuclear cells (PBMCs), taken when the disease was refractory, from a patient treated with antithyroid drugs. These receptor sequences come from a female donor with Graves disease. Both conserved end residues are part of each CDR3. D genes are given only for firm matches. Where a row states a size, it is once, few, many or the class of an expanded clone; other rows omit it.

DNA: TGTGCCAGCAGCCCGACAGACGAATATGGCTACACCTTC
CDR3: CASSPTDEYGYTF
size: NA
J: TRBJ1-2
V: TRBV28
D: NA

DNA: TGTGCCAGCAGTATAGGGAGTCGCGAGCAGTACTTC
CDR3: CASSIGSREQYF
size: many
J: TRBJ2-7
V: TRBV12-3/TRBV12-4
D: NA

DNA: TGTGCCAGCAGTTTGACAGGAATTAACACTGAAGCTTTCTTT
CDR3: CASSLTGINTEAFF
size: NA
J: TRBJ1-1
V: TRBV28
D: NA

DNA: TGTGCCAGCACCGTGGTGGAGGTTCCCAACTATGGCTACACCTTC
CDR3: CASTVVEVPNYGYTF
size: many
J: TRBJ1-2
V: TRBV7-2
D: NA

DNA: TGTGCCAGCAGTGAATATAAGGGCTACGAGCAGTACTTC
CDR3: CASSEYKGYEQYF
size: NA
J: TRBJ2-7
V: TRBV25-1
D: NA

DNA: TGTGCCAGCAGTTTCACGGGACAGAAAGCTTTCTTT
CDR3: CASSFTGQKAFF
size: NA
J: TRBJ1-1
V: TRBV6-5
D: TRBD1

DNA: TGTGCCAGCAGTTTATCAGGGAGTCGCAATCAGCCCCAGCATTTT
CDR3: CASSLSGSRNQPQHF
size: many
J: TRBJ1-5
V: TRBV12-3/TRBV12-4
D: NA

DNA: TGTGCCAGCAGTGTAAGGACAAACAATCAGCCCCAGCATTTT
CDR3: CASSVRTNNQPQHF
size: few
J: TRBJ1-5
V: TRBV6-1
D: NA

DNA: TGTGCCAGCAGTTGGGGGACCGGGGAGCTGTTTTTT
CDR3: CASSWGTGELFF
size: NA
J: TRBJ2-2
V: TRBV6-5
D: NA

DNA: TGCAGTGCTAGGCGGGCAGGGGCGTATTCACCCCTCCACTTT
CDR3: CSARRAGAYSPLHF
size: many
J: TRBJ1-6
V: TRBV20-1
D: NA

DNA: TGTGCCAGCAGCTCAAACAGGGGGAGAGACTATGGCTACACCTTC
CDR3: CASSSNRGRDYGYTF
size: many
J: TRBJ1-2
V: TRBV11-2
D: TRBD1

DNA: TGCGCCAGCAGCTTGGTCCCTGGTTCACCCCTCCACTTT
CDR3: CASSLVPGSPLHF
size: NA
J: TRBJ1-6
V: TRBV5-1
D: NA

DNA: TGTGCCAGCAGTGAGAGCCCCCCGGCAGGGTTTGGTGGCTACACCTTC
CDR3: CASSESPPAGFGGYTF
size: NA
J: TRBJ1-2
V: TRBV25-1
D: NA

DNA: TGTGCCACTAGCTCCGATGCTTGGGGGGAGACCCAGTACTTC
CDR3: CATSSDAWGETQYF
size: many
J: TRBJ2-5
V: TRBV6-1
D: NA

DNA: TGTGCCAACAGCTCGAACGGAGAGACCCAGTACTTC
CDR3: CANSSNGETQYF
size: NA
J: TRBJ2-5
V: TRBV6-1
D: NA

DNA: TGTGCCAGCAGTTTAACCGGGACGTCGCGCGGGGAGCTGTTTTTT
CDR3: CASSLTGTSRGELFF
size: NA
J: TRBJ2-2
V: TRBV6-2/TRBV6-3
D: NA

DNA: TGTGCCATCACAAAGGCCGCTAGCGGTGAGCAGTTCTTC
CDR3: CAITKAASGEQFF
size: few
J: TRBJ2-1
V: TRBV28
D: TRBD2

DNA: TGTGCCAGCAGCTTAGTTCCAGGGTTGGACTATGGCTACACCTTC
CDR3: CASSLVPGLDYGYTF
size: many
J: TRBJ1-2
V: TRBV11-2
D: NA

DNA: TGTGCCAGCAGTTACGGGGTGGGACGTTACCAAGGGGAGCAGTACTTC
CDR3: CASSYGVGRYQGEQYF
size: many
J: TRBJ2-7
V: TRBV6-2/TRBV6-3
D: NA

DNA: TGTGCCAGCAGCCCCATTGTGGGGGTGAATCAGCCCCAGCATTTT
CDR3: CASSPIVGVNQPQHF
size: many
J: TRBJ1-5
V: TRBV11-2
D: NA

DNA: TGCAGCGTGGGTGCCTGGAACACTGAAGCTTTCTTT
CDR3: CSVGAWNTEAFF
size: NA
J: TRBJ1-1
V: TRBV29-1
D: NA

DNA: TGTGCCAGTAGTTCCTCCGTGGGGTTAGAGCAGTACTTC
CDR3: CASSSSVGLEQYF
size: NA
J: TRBJ2-7
V: TRBV19
D: NA

DNA: TGTGCCAGCAGCGCCAGGTGGGAGAGCTCCTACAATGAGCAGTTCTTC
CDR3: CASSARWESSYNEQFF
size: NA
J: TRBJ2-1
V: TRBV9
D: NA

DNA: TGTGCCAGCAGCTTAGCGAGACAAGCGGGAGTAAGAGAGACCCAGTACTTC
CDR3: CASSLARQAGVRETQYF
size: many
J: TRBJ2-5
V: TRBV7-8
D: TRBD2

DNA: TGTGCCAGCAGGGGGGCCCAACTCTACTCTTCACCCCTCCACTTT
CDR3: CASRGAQLYSSPLHF
size: many
J: TRBJ1-6
V: TRBV28
D: NA

DNA: TGTGCCAGCAGTCCATGGGACAGAAGCCAAGAGACCCAGTACTTC
CDR3: CASSPWDRSQETQYF
size: many
J: TRBJ2-5
V: TRBV12-3/TRBV12-4
D: TRBD1

DNA: TGCAGTGCTTCTCGGACTATAACGCAGTATTTT
CDR3: CSASRTITQYF
size: once
J: TRBJ2-3
V: TRBV20-1
D: NA

DNA: TGTGCCAGCAGTACCGGACAGGGGATTTATCAGCCCCAGCATTTT
CDR3: CASSTGQGIYQPQHF
size: few
J: TRBJ1-5
V: TRBV27
D: TRBD1

DNA: TGTGCCAGCAGCTTAGGCGGGACGGACGCCCATGGCTACACCTTC
CDR3: CASSLGGTDAHGYTF
size: many
J: TRBJ1-2
V: TRBV7-9
D: NA

DNA: TGTGCCAGCAGCTCATGGGACAGGGAAATCTTCTTGAGCACTGAAGCTTTCTTT
CDR3: CASSSWDREIFLSTEAFF
size: NA
J: TRBJ1-1
V: TRBV7-8
D: TRBD1

DNA: TGTGCTAGTGGTTTGGACGGAACCGACAGGGGCCAGCCCCAGCATTTT
CDR3: CASGLDGTDRGQPQHF
size: many
J: TRBJ1-5
V: TRBV12-5
D: TRBD1

DNA: TGTGCCAGCAATAGGGCTAGCGGGAGGGCCCAGGAGACCCAGTACTTC
CDR3: CASNRASGRAQETQYF
size: many
J: TRBJ2-5
V: TRBV2
D: TRBD2

DNA: TGTGCCAGCAGTTTTGGACGGAGACAGGAAGAGACCCAGTACTTC
CDR3: CASSFGRRQEETQYF
size: NA
J: TRBJ2-5
V: TRBV27
D: NA

DNA: TGTGCCAGCACCCCCGGGACTAGCGGAGGCTACGAGCAGTACTTC
CDR3: CASTPGTSGGYEQYF
size: many
J: TRBJ2-7
V: TRBV13
D: TRBD2

DNA: TGCGCCAGCAGTGCAGGGGCGCGAACCTACGAGCAGTACTTC
CDR3: CASSAGARTYEQYF
size: many
J: TRBJ2-7
V: TRBV10-2
D: NA

DNA: TGCGCCAGCAGCCGGGACAGGGGGAAGTCACCCCTCCACTTT
CDR3: CASSRDRGKSPLHF
size: NA
J: TRBJ1-6
V: TRBV5-1
D: TRBD1

DNA: TGTGCCAGCAGCCAAGCGGGGCTAGCGGGAGGACACACCGGGGAGCTGTTTTTT
CDR3: CASSQAGLAGGHTGELFF
size: many
J: TRBJ2-2
V: TRBV2
D: TRBD2

DNA: TGTGCCAGCAGTCCCTGGGGCCAAGAGACCCAGTACTTC
CDR3: CASSPWGQETQYF
size: many
J: TRBJ2-5
V: TRBV13
D: NA

DNA: TGTGCCAGCACCCCCGGGACACTTAGCAATCAGCCCCAGCATTTT
CDR3: CASTPGTLSNQPQHF
size: few
J: TRBJ1-5
V: TRBV6-1
D: NA

DNA: TGCAGTGCCGAGGGACAGGCCTACGAGCAGTACTTC
CDR3: CSAEGQAYEQYF
size: few
J: TRBJ2-7
V: TRBV20-1
D: TRBD1

DNA: TGTGCCAGCAGGGGAGCCGGGACTAGCGGGAGGTGGGGAAGCTCCTACAATGAGCAGTTCTTC
CDR3: CASRGAGTSGRWGSSYNEQFF
size: once
J: TRBJ2-1
V: TRBV28
D: TRBD2

DNA: TGTGCCAGCAGTTTATGGGCTAGCGGGAGGGATGAGCAGTACTTC
CDR3: CASSLWASGRDEQYF
size: many
J: TRBJ2-7
V: TRBV28
D: TRBD2

DNA: TGTGCCAGCAGTTTATCGAGACGGAGGGGAGAGCAGTACTTC
CDR3: CASSLSRRRGEQYF
size: many
J: TRBJ2-7
V: TRBV28
D: NA

DNA: TGTGCCACCAGTGACAACTCGGCCTCTGGAAACACCATATATTTT
CDR3: CATSDNSASGNTIYF
size: many
J: TRBJ1-3
V: TRBV24-1
D: NA

DNA: TGTGCCAGCAGCTTAGCCAACCTCAGGGGGAAGAAATACGAGCAGTACTTC
CDR3: CASSLANLRGKKYEQYF
size: many
J: TRBJ2-7
V: TRBV11-2
D: TRBD1

DNA: TGTGCCAGCAGCCCCCACGGAGAGGCCTACGAGCAGTACTTC
CDR3: CASSPHGEAYEQYF
size: many
J: TRBJ2-7
V: TRBV6-1
D: NA

DNA: TGCGCCAGCAGCTTGGAGTGGGGACAGGGAGAGGTGCAGTGCTTC
CDR3: CASSLEWGQGEVQCF
size: few
J: TRBJ2-7
V: TRBV5-1
D: TRBD1

DNA: TGCAGCGGCATGGAGGGGTACTATGGCTACACCTTC
CDR3: CSGMEGYYGYTF
size: many
J: TRBJ1-2
V: TRBV29-1
D: NA

DNA: TGTGCCAGCAGCCAAGAAGGGTGGACTTCTGGGGCCAACGTCCTGACTTTC
CDR3: CASSQEGWTSGANVLTF
size: many
J: TRBJ2-6
V: TRBV3-1
D: NA

DNA: TGTGCCAGCAGCTACAACCGGGAAGATGGCTACACCTTC
CDR3: CASSYNREDGYTF
size: NA
J: TRBJ1-2
V: TRBV7-2
D: NA